This T cell receptor (beta chain) was found in a study of blood T cell repertoires in COVID-19. Study context: The United States, Italy and Spain supplied acute and convalescent COVID-19 samples. The analysed material was cDNA or gDNA that came from T cells, B-cell-depleted T cells, or PBMCs.

TCRdb's copy holds only in-frame clones and misses some; the assay was immunoSEQ multiplex PCR. The sample holds 150,000 to 200,000 clones; around 80% are singletons and the top ten take around 15%. Germline CDR1 LGHDT, CDR2 YNNKEL (reference sequence). This CDR3 has 12 amino acids. The V gene lost 4 bases and the J gene lost 7 bases, with 8 bases spanning the gap. The sequence came from a man in his fifties or sixties who had recovered from COVID-19. The chain carries TRBV3-1 (or the pseudogene TRBV3-2) and TRBJ2-1, with D uncertain. Sequenced: PBMCs or T cells enriched from blood (not recorded which). In DNA form, the CDR3 reads TGTGCCAGCAGCCTCTATTGGAATGAGCAGTTCTTC. This encodes CASSLYWNEQFF.